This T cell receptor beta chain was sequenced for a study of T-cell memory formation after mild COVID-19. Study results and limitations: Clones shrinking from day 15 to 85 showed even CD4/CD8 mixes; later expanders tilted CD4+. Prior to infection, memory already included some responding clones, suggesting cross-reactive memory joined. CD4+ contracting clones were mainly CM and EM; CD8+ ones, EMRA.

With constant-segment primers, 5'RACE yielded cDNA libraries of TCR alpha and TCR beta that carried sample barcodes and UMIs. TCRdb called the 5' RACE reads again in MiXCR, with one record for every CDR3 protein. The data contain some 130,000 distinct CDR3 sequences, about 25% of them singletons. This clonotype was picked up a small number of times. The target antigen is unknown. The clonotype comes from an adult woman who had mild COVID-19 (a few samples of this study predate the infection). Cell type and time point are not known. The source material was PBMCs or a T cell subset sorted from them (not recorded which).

The CDR3 sequence is CSAGGDTGQYF. Here the CDR3 DNA reads TGCAGCGCCGGGGGGGACACGGGGCAGTACTTC. The chain carries TRBV29-1 and TRBJ2-7; TRBD2 agrees at 8 bases. The CDR3 extends over 11 amino acids. Germline values: CDR1 SQVTM, CDR2 ANQGSEA. The ends lost 7 bases at V and 9 bases at J; junction bases unmatched: 8.